Sequencing of this T cell receptor beta chain was carried out in a study of cytomegalovirus exposure and HLA in healthy donors. Study-level findings and limits: According to the study, roughly 160 TCR beta chains were cytomegalovirus-associated. Reported results showed that the classifier diagnosed cytomegalovirus status with high specificity and sensitivity.

On this clone: No antigen is known for it.

The primer mix had 60 Vbeta and 13 Jbeta primers. Profiled with immunoSEQ multiplex PCR; TCRdb holds only in-frame clones, not every one. The repertoire holds 150,000 to 200,000 clones, with around 70% as singletons. This receptor was identified in a man aged 18-30 years in good health and CMV-seropositive. Sequenced: PBMCs.

CDR3 nucleotides: TGTGCCAGCAGTAGCGACAGGAGACAGCAGCCCCAGCATTTT. Translation gives CASSSDRRQQPQHF. The V gene is TRBV6-6, the J gene TRBJ1-5; tentatively, D is TRBD1 (6 bases). Trimming left V 5 bases short and J 7 bases short, with 15 bases between. Per the germline V gene, CDR1 is MNHNY and CDR2 is SVGAGI (reference sequence). The CDR3 spans 14 residues.